This T cell receptor (beta chain) came from a study of blood T cell repertoires in COVID-19. Study summary: COVID-19 samples collected from the United States, Italy and Spain covered acute and convalescent phases.

Generated by immunoSEQ multiplex PCR, the TCRdb table keeps only in-frame clones and is missing some. The profile covers 200,000 to 250,000 clones, with about 86% appearing a single time and 8.9% taken by the ten largest. The CDR3 is 16 residues long. Trimming pared 2 bases from V and 9 bases from J, leaving 17 bases between. The germline CDR1 and CDR2 sequences are MNHNS and SASEGT. Sequencing was done on a sample of peripheral blood. The chain uses TRBV6-1 and TRBJ1-6, with a possible D match to TRBD1 (5 bases). The TCR comes from a man older than 75 with acute or convalescent COVID-19. The CDR3 sequence is CASSESFGGRGSPLHF. CDR3 sequence (DNA): TGTGCCAGCAGTGAATCGTTCGGGGGGAGGGGTTCACCCCTCCACTTT.